This T cell receptor (beta chain) was observed in a study of control samples from healthy donors and cancer patients. The CDR3 length is 17 residues. Germline V gene lookup returns CDR1 LNHDA and CDR2 SQIVND (reference sequence). J was trimmed by 3 bases and V by 9 bases; bases with no gene match: 13. This clone was detected only a few times. Profiled with immunoSEQ multiplex PCR; TCRdb holds only in-frame clones, not every one. The sample comprises 100,000 to 150,000 clones, 80% to 90% of which are singletons, and about 2.9% rests with the top ten. The chain joins TRBV19 to TRBJ2-2; 10 bases are a match to TRBD2. Sequencing used blood. This receptor was taken from a man in his sixties in good health. DNA of the CDR3: TGTGCCAGCCACAGAGGGAGCGGGGGGGCTTACACCGGGGAGCTGTTTTTT. Protein: CASHRGSGGAYTGELFF.